This T cell receptor beta chain was identified in a study of blood T cell repertoires in COVID-19. Overall study: Sample material is recorded as cDNA or gDNA derived from T cells, B-cell-depleted T cells, or PBMCs.

Germline-derived CDR1 and CDR2 are SGHRS and YFSETQ. The CDR3 is 12 amino acids. Trimming took off 5 bases at V and 2 bases at J, with 5 bases between the two ends. Methods used by the authors: Amplification from reference gene primers served as the basis for estimated nucleated cell counts. Sequenced by immunoSEQ multiplex PCR; TCRdb stores in-frame clones only, minus some. V and J calls and clone size follow that table, whereas D and trimming were derived from the DNA. The table records 250,000 to 300,000 clones, 87% of them present only once. The chain recombines TRBV5-1 with TRBJ1-3; D unclear. The source of this sequence is a woman in her forties or fifties who had recovered from COVID-19. Sequencing was carried out using peripheral blood. The CDR3 reads CASRETGNTIYF. Here the CDR3 DNA reads TGCGCCAGCAGGGAGACTGGAAACACCATATATTTT.